This is a list of T cell receptor beta chains from one sample in a study of blood T cell repertoires in COVID-19. Only in-frame clones appear in the TCRdb table, and some are missing; sequencing was by immunoSEQ multiplex PCR. The data show fewer than 250,000 clones, with 70% to 90% seen just once and around 0.93% held by the top ten. The source material was peripheral blood. These TCRs come from a man in his sixties with COVID-19, enrolled during active disease. CDR3s include the opening cysteine and the closing phenylalanine or tryptophan. Fields, in order: clone size, J gene, D gene, V gene, CDR3 protein, CDR3 DNA. The D gene is left open where the match is weak. Some rows have no size entry. The others give once, few or many, or a class for an expanded clone.

size: .; J: TRBJ1-1; D: .; V: TRBV11-3; CDR3: CASSPRSGNTEAFF; DNA: TGTGCCAGCAGCCCCCGGAGCGGGAACACTGAAGCTTTCTTT
size: .; J: TRBJ1-5; D: TRBD1; V: TRBV2; CDR3: CASRGTGGNQPQHF; DNA: TGTGCCAGCAGAGGGACAGGGGGCAATCAGCCCCAGCATTTT
size: .; J: TRBJ1-1; D: .; V: TRBV16; CDR3: CASSLIGGTEAFF; DNA: TGTGCCAGCAGCCTAATTGGGGGGACTGAAGCTTTCTTT
size: .; J: TRBJ1-5; D: .; V: TRBV19; CDR3: CASRQGNQPQHF; DNA: TGTGCCAGTAGACAGGGCAATCAGCCCCAGCATTTT
size: .; J: TRBJ1-1; D: TRBD1; V: TRBV6-5; CDR3: CASRTGTDTVRAFF; DNA: TGTGCCAGCAGAACCGGGACAGATACAGTCAGGGCTTTCTTT
size: .; J: TRBJ1-2; D: TRBD1; V: TRBV6-5; CDR3: CASSFDGQGIGGYTF; DNA: TGTGCCAGCAGTTTCGACGGACAGGGGATAGGAGGCTACACCTTC
size: .; J: TRBJ2-1; D: TRBD2; V: TRBV6-6; CDR3: CASSHTWASGYNEQFF; DNA: TGTGCCAGCAGTCACACGTGGGCTAGCGGCTACAATGAGCAGTTCTTC
size: .; J: TRBJ2-1; D: TRBD1; V: TRBV12-3/TRBV12-4; CDR3: CASSPRQGNEQFF; DNA: TGTGCCAGCAGTCCAAGACAGGGCAATGAGCAGTTCTTC
size: .; J: TRBJ2-3; D: TRBD1; V: TRBV7-3; CDR3: CASSSSGGLTDTQYF; DNA: TGTGCCAGCAGCTCCTCAGGGGGTCTGACAGATACGCAGTATTTT
size: .; J: TRBJ2-5; D: TRBD1; V: TRBV6-5; CDR3: CASSSGQGRETQYF; DNA: TGTGCCAGCAGTTCCGGACAGGGCAGGGAGACCCAGTACTTC
size: few; J: TRBJ1-6; D: .; V: TRBV12-5; CDR3: CASVQDNSPLHF; DNA: TGTGCTAGTGTTCAGGATAATTCACCCCTCCACTTT
size: .; J: TRBJ2-1; D: TRBD2; V: TRBV7-3; CDR3: CASSLGASGRAGNEQFF; DNA: TGTGCCAGCAGCCTGGGGGCTAGCGGGAGGGCTGGCAATGAGCAGTTCTTC
size: once; J: TRBJ1-2; D: .; V: TRBV6-5; CDR3: CAIADSRGYTF; DNA: TGTGCCATCGCGGACAGTCGTGGCTACACCTTC
size: .; J: TRBJ2-2; D: TRBD1; V: TRBV9; CDR3: CASTRGQGEGELFF; DNA: TGTGCCAGCACCAGGGGACAGGGGGAAGGGGAGCTGTTTTTT
size: .; J: TRBJ2-5; D: .; V: TRBV2; CDR3: CASSLGASLETQYF; DNA: TGTGCCAGCAGTCTGGGGGCTAGTCTAGAGACCCAGTACTTC
size: .; J: TRBJ1-3; D: TRBD1; V: TRBV6-1; CDR3: CASSEAGQGDTIYF; DNA: TGTGCCAGCAGTGAAGCCGGACAGGGGGACACCATATATTTT
size: .; J: TRBJ2-1; D: TRBD2; V: TRBV5-1; CDR3: CASSSRGAGGGGDNEQFF; DNA: TGCGCCAGCAGCTCCCGGGGGGCGGGAGGAGGTGGAGACAATGAGCAGTTCTTC
size: .; J: TRBJ1-5; D: .; V: TRBV19; CDR3: CASSTTGGNQPQHF; DNA: TGTGCCAGTAGTACTACAGGTGGCAATCAGCCCCAGCATTTT
size: .; J: TRBJ1-5; D: .; V: TRBV10-3; CDR3: CATQRNVESNQPQHF; DNA: TGTGCCACCCAGCGGAACGTCGAAAGCAATCAGCCCCAGCATTTT
size: .; J: TRBJ1-4; D: .; V: TRBV5-4; CDR3: CASSLVGRGNEKLFF; DNA: TGTGCCAGCAGCTTGGTGGGCAGGGGAAATGAAAAACTGTTTTTT
size: .; J: TRBJ1-5; D: .; V: TRBV5-8; CDR3: CASSLGGRVNQPQHF; DNA: TGTGCCAGCAGCTTGGGCGGCAGGGTCAATCAGCCCCAGCATTTT
size: .; J: TRBJ1-1; D: .; V: TRBV5-6; CDR3: CASSLDLNTEAFF; DNA: TGTGCCAGCAGCTTAGACTTAAACACTGAAGCTTTCTTT
size: .; J: TRBJ2-1; D: .; V: TRBV6-5; CDR3: CASSYSGSEQFF; DNA: TGTGCCAGCAGTTACAGTGGCAGTGAGCAGTTCTTC
size: .; J: TRBJ2-7; D: .; V: TRBV6-6; CDR3: CAGAGGRSSEQYF; DNA: TGTGCCGGTGCGGGCGGAAGGTCCTCCGAGCAGTACTTC
size: .; J: TRBJ1-2; D: TRBD1; V: TRBV4-1; CDR3: CASSRTTGTGDSGYTF; DNA: TGCGCCAGCAGCCGCACAACCGGGACAGGGGACTCTGGCTACACCTTC
size: .; J: TRBJ1-6; D: .; V: TRBV2; CDR3: CASSEWASVGANSPLHF; DNA: TGTGCCAGCAGTGAATGGGCGTCAGTGGGGGCTAATTCACCCCTCCACTTT
size: .; J: TRBJ1-2; D: TRBD1; V: TRBV5-4; CDR3: CASSLAVSQGPYGYTF; DNA: TGTGCCAGCAGCTTGGCCGTCTCACAGGGGCCCTATGGCTACACCTTC
size: .; J: TRBJ2-5; D: TRBD1; V: TRBV2; CDR3: CASSTPKQTGQGAETQYF; DNA: TGTGCCAGCAGCACTCCCAAACAAACTGGACAGGGGGCAGAGACCCAGTACTTC
size: .; J: TRBJ2-2; D: .; V: TRBV5-4; CDR3: CASFGGTTNTGELFF; DNA: TGTGCCAGTTTTGGGGGGACCACTAACACCGGGGAGCTGTTTTTT
size: .; J: TRBJ2-2; D: TRBD2; V: TRBV27; CDR3: CASLGLAGAGELFF; DNA: TGTGCCAGCCTCGGGCTAGCGGGAGCCGGGGAGCTGTTTTTT